Given below is one TCR beta chain in context. The antigen remains unidentified. The assay was immunoSEQ multiplex PCR, and TCRdb's table has in-frame clones only and misses some. The table shows some 50,000 clones, with over 75% occurring only once. These data belong to a study of OX40 agonist ivuxolimab in advanced cancers. About the study: Under the entry rules, prior anti-PD-1, anti-PD-L1 or anti-CTLA-4 therapy was allowed, and about 38% had some. Whole-study findings and limits: Among the least clonally expanded were partial responders at 0.1-3.0 mg/kg.

Germline V gives CDR1 GTSNPN, CDR2 SVGIG (reference sequence). J was trimmed by 0 bases and V by 5 bases; bases with no gene match: 8. The CDR3 covers 16 residues. The sequencing used CD4+ or CD8+ T cells sorted from blood, collected in a trial of the OX40 agonist ivuxolimab. The chain carries TRBV30 and TRBJ2-7; 12 bases map to TRBD1. The sequence derives from an adult with an advanced solid tumor such as melanoma, head and neck, liver or kidney cancer. CDR3 sequence: CAWSGTGGFSSYEQYF. DNA of the CDR3: TGTGCCTGGTCCGGGACAGGGGGCTTTAGCTCCTACGAGCAGTACTTC. Together with reference TRBV30 and TRBJ2-7, the CDR3 gives the full variable domain: SQTIHQWPATLVQPVGSPLSLECTVEGTSNPNLYWYRQAAGRGLQLLFYSVGIGQISSEVPQNLSASRPQDRQFILSSKKLLLSDSGFYLCAWSGTGGFSSYEQYFGPGTRLTVT.